Listed below are T cell receptor beta chains from one sample, sequenced in a study of blood T cell repertoires in COVID-19. Using immunoSEQ multiplex PCR, the repertoire was profiled, and TCRdb retains in-frame clones only, with some absent. The table lists hundreds of thousands of clones, around four fifths of them singletons, with less than 20% in the top ten. Sequencing input: peripheral blood. The origin of the receptors is a man aged 25-45 years with active or convalescent COVID-19. Both conserved end residues are part of each CDR3. A D gene is named only where the DNA matches it firmly. Clone size is not always given. Where it is, it says once, few, many or a class for expanded clones.

>NA|12|NA|TRBJ1-1|TRBV29-1
CSVGQGYTEAFF
TGCAGCGTTGGTCAGGGGTACACTGAAGCTTTCTTT
>NA|16|NA|TRBJ1-4|TRBV6-6
CASSSGLGVANEKLFF
TGTGCCAGCAGTTCCGGTCTAGGCGTAGCTAATGAAAAACTGTTTTTT
>NA|16|TRBD1|TRBJ2-3|TRBV7-6
CASSSRRDRSTDTQYF
TGTGCCAGCAGCTCCCGCCGGGACAGAAGCACAGATACGCAGTATTTT
>NA|14|NA|TRBJ1-2|TRBV5-5
CASSSGTPSYGYTF
TGTGCCAGCAGCTCCGGGACTCCTTCATATGGCTACACCTTC
>few|14|TRBD1|TRBJ1-1|TRBV13
CASSLSGQDTEAFF
TGTGCCAGCAGCCTATCGGGACAGGACACTGAAGCTTTCTTT
>few|16|NA|TRBJ1-1|TRBV27
CASSFFGSQVVTEAFF
TGTGCCAGCAGTTTTTTTGGAAGCCAGGTGGTCACTGAAGCTTTCTTT
>once|14|TRBD1|TRBJ1-2|TRBV7-9
CASGDGQGVYGYTF
TGTGCCAGCGGGGACGGACAGGGGGTATATGGCTACACCTTC
>NA|14|TRBD1|TRBJ2-3|TRBV29-1
CSVLQGFVADTQYF
TGCAGCGTTTTACAGGGGTTTGTGGCAGATACGCAGTATTTT
>once|15|NA|TRBJ1-1|TRBV4-3
CASSPSWVVITEAFF
TGCGCCAGCAGCCCTAGCTGGGTGGTGATCACTGAAGCTTTCTTT
>NA|14|NA|TRBJ1-1|TRBV5-6
CASSSRGKGTEAFF
TGTGCCAGCAGCTCCCGGGGAAAAGGCACTGAAGCTTTCTTT
>once|15|TRBD1|TRBJ1-1|TRBV5-1
CASSGLQGAGTEAFF
TGCGCCAGCTCCGGGTTACAGGGGGCAGGCACTGAAGCTTTCTTT
>NA|15|TRBD2|TRBJ2-1|TRBV2
CASSDPGLAGTEQFF
TGTGCCAGCAGTGATCCCGGACTAGCTGGGACTGAGCAGTTCTTC
>NA|15|TRBD2|TRBJ2-7|TRBV3-1/TRBV3-2
CASSRSSGRGYEQYF
TGTGCCAGCAGCCGGAGTAGCGGGAGGGGGTACGAGCAGTACTTC
>NA|17|TRBD1|TRBJ2-3|TRBV18
CASSPLGTAYSTDTQYF
TGTGCCAGCTCACCACTCGGGACAGCATATAGCACAGATACGCAGTATTTT
>NA|13|NA|TRBJ1-6|TRBV11-2
CASSWGGGSPLHF
TGTGCCAGCAGCTGGGGAGGGGGTAGTCCCCTCCACTTT
>few|16|NA|TRBJ2-5|TRBV14
CASSLLSTGVWETQYF
TGTGCCAGCAGCCTGCTTTCGACAGGCGTGTGGGAGACCCAGTACTTC
>NA|12|NA|TRBJ1-1|TRBV2
CASRESGVKVFF
TGTGCCAGCAGAGAGTCGGGGGTTAAAGTTTTCTTT
>NA|12|NA|TRBJ2-2|TRBV7-3
CASSRTGRGAVF
TGTGCCAGCAGCCGGACCGGACGGGGAGCTGTTTTT
>once|17|TRBD1|TRBJ1-2|TRBV19
CASSIFAGSGQLNGYTF
TGTGCCAGTAGTATATTCGCGGGATCGGGACAGCTAAATGGCTACACCTTC
>NA|16|TRBD2|TRBJ2-7|TRBV4-2
CASSQATSGASYEQYF
TGTGCCAGCAGCCAAGCCACTAGCGGGGCCTCCTACGAGCAGTACTTC
>NA|15|NA|TRBJ2-5|TRBV5-4
CASSLGQAPQETQYF
TGTGCCAGCAGCTTGGGACAGGCCCCCCAAGAGACCCAGTACTTC
>NA|16|TRBD1|TRBJ1-6|TRBV15
CATSRERGQPNSPLHF
TGTGCCACCAGCAGAGAGAGGGGACAGCCGAATTCACCCCTCCACTTT
>NA|11|NA|TRBJ2-7|TRBV30
CAWAVTYEQYF
TGTGCCTGGGCGGTTACCTACGAGCAGTACTTC
>NA|15|NA|TRBJ2-1|TRBV19
CASSIAAGDYNEQFF
TGTGCCAGTAGTATAGCCGCAGGGGACTACAATGAGCAGTTCTTC
>NA|16|NA|TRBJ2-7|TRBV14
CASSQEVRLWGDEQYF
TGTGCCAGCAGCCAAGAGGTAAGACTTTGGGGAGACGAGCAGTACTTC
>NA|13|NA|TRBJ1-1|TRBV12-3/TRBV12-4
CASSPFGGAEAFF
TGTGCCAGCAGTCCCTTTGGGGGCGCTGAAGCTTTCTTT
>few|11|NA|TRBJ2-2|TRBV25-1
CASSNSGELFF
TGTGCCAGCAGTAACAGCGGGGAGCTGTTTTTT
>NA|11|TRBD1|TRBJ1-2|TRBV10-3
CAISSDRAYTF
TGTGCCATCAGCTCGGACAGGGCGTACACCTTC
>NA|13|NA|TRBJ1-4|TRBV30
CAWTRTTNEKLFF
TGTGCCTGGACCAGAACAACTAATGAAAAACTGTTTTTT
>NA|15|TRBD1|TRBJ2-5|TRBV5-1
CASSSDRALVGAQYF
TGCGCCAGCAGCTCGGACAGGGCCCTAGTGGGGGCCCAGTACTTC
>once|15|NA|TRBJ1-4|TRBV29-1
CSVVRVGGGGEKLFF
TGCAGCGTTGTTCGGGTTGGAGGAGGAGGAGAAAAACTGTTTTTT
>NA|15|NA|TRBJ2-6|TRBV19
CASSEANSGANVLTF
TGTGCCAGTTCCGAGGCAAACTCTGGGGCCAACGTCCTGACTTTC